This TCR beta chain was profiled in a study of blood T cell repertoires in COVID-19. Across the study: COVID-19 samples collected from the United States, Italy and Spain covered acute and convalescent phases. From T cells, B-cell-depleted T cells, or PBMCs came the material, which was cDNA or gDNA.

In the source study's methods: Amplification with reference gene primers provided the estimates of nucleated cell counts. Sequencing used immunoSEQ multiplex PCR; TCRdb keeps in-frame clones, though not all of them. The V and J calls and clone size were taken over from that table, and D and trimming were inferred from the DNA. The table has 55,000 to 80,000 clones, about 83% seen once. J was trimmed by 7 bases and V by 5 bases; bases with no gene match: 7. Germline assignment: CDR1 SGHTA and CDR2 FQGNSA. This CDR3 region has 14 residues. Input material: peripheral blood. V gene TRBV7-2 combines with J gene TRBJ2-7; 11 bases match TRBD1. This sequence was found in a man in his fifties or sixties with active COVID-19. The CDR3 region is CASSRGQGAWEQYF. DNA of the CDR3: TGTGCCAGCAGCCGCGGACAGGGGGCATGGGAGCAGTACTTC.